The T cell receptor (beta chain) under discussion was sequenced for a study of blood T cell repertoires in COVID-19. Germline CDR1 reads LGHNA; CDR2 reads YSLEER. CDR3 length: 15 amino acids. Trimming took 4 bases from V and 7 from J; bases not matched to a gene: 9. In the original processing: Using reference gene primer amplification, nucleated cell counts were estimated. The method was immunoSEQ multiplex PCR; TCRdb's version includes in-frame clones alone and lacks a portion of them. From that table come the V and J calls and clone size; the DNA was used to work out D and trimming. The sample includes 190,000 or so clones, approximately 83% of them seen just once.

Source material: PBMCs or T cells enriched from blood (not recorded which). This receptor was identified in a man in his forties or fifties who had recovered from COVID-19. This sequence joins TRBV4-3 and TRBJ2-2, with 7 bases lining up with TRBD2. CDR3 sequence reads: CASSPIGGGGGELFF. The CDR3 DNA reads TGCGCCAGCAGCCCCATCGGTGGGGGGGGCGGGGAGCTGTTTTTT.